This T cell receptor beta chain comes out of a study of T cell changes during pregnancy in multiple sclerosis. Assay: immunoSEQ multiplex PCR; the TCRdb copy retains only in-frame clones and omits some. This sample yields approximately 89,000 clones, of which about 93% are seen a single time; about 0.84% belongs to the top ten. V lost 2 bases and J lost 3, with 8 bases in between. CDR1 is WSHSY and CDR2 is SAAADI in the germline V gene. The CDR3 covers 15 residues. The rearrangement links TRBV10-2 to TRBJ2-6; D might be TRBD1 (6 bases). The receptor was derived from a female donor with multiple sclerosis, enrolled in a pregnancy study. Source: peripheral blood, taken in the third trimester of pregnancy. The CDR3 loop is CASSEQGIGANVLTF. The CDR3 region has the DNA TGCGCCAGCAGTGAGCAGGGGATTGGGGCCAACGTCCTGACTTTC.